A single sample gave rise to the 30 T cell receptor beta chains below, sequenced in a study of control samples from healthy donors and cancer patients (dated by TCRdb to 2020 to 2021). The library was generated by the immunoSEQ multiplex PCR assay. TCRdb mirrors the immuneACCESS table, restricted to in-frame sequences. Some clones are absent from its copies; in checked studies, under half trace to an unresolved V gene, and the reason for the others is unknown. The sample contains approximately 150,000 clones, around 94% of them found a single time. The ten top clones hold around 15% of the sample. The sample consisted of PBMCs. These receptors originate from a man between 60 and 75 years old with colorectal cancer.

The V call is TRBV24-1, the J call TRBJ2-1, with D uncertain. Germline loops: CDR1 KGHDR, CDR2 SFDVKD. The length of the CDR3 is 15 residues. Trimming left V 4 bases short and J 9 bases short, with 18 bases between. The CDR3 sequence: CATSERVPRVGEQFF. The CDR3, as DNA: TGTGCCACCAGTGAACGAGTCCCTAGGGTTGGTGAGCAGTTCTTC.

As for this clone: A read error may account for a junction end that differs from germline. The chain couples TRBV12-3 or TRBV12-4 to TRBJ1-2; 7 bases align to TRBD1. The CDR3 runs to 11 residues. The DNA for the CDR3 is TGTGCGAGCAGGGGGTTCTATGGCTACACCTTC. It specifies CASRGFYGYTF.

The V and J genes are TRBV10-1 and TRBJ2-7; 7 bases line up with TRBD1. The CDR3 covers 15 residues. Trimming took 8 bases from V and 3 from J; bases not matched to a gene: 13. Germline-derived CDR1 and CDR2 are WNHNN and SYGVQD (reference sequence). The CDR3: CASHKTTGVYYEQYF. CDR3 DNA: TGCGCCAGCCATAAGACTACAGGGGTCTACTACGAGCAGTACTTC.

Of note for this clone: Compared with germline, one end of the junction differs, possibly owing to a read error. The chain carries TRBV6-1 and TRBJ1-3; unclear D gene. Germline-derived CDR1 and CDR2 are MNHNS and SASEGT. This CDR3 has 14 amino acids. CDR3 in amino acids: CASREGFSGNTIYF. The CDR3, as DNA: TGTGCCAGCAGGGAAGGGTTCTCTGGAAACACCATATATTTT.

The genes are TRBV25-1 and TRBJ2-3; TRBD2 aligns across 9 bases. J gave up 7 bases and V 0 bases, and 11 bases lay outside the gene matches. Germline CDR1 and CDR2: MGHDK and SYGVNS. The length of the CDR3 is 17 residues. The chain's CDR3 is CASSEYGASGDPNTQYF. CDR3 nucleotide sequence: TGTGCCAGCAGTGAATATGGGGCTAGCGGGGACCCTAATACGCAGTATTTT.

The chain combines TRBV4-1 with TRBJ1-2; 7 bases agree with TRBD1. Germline V gene data show CDR1 as MGHRA and CDR2 as YSYEKL. The CDR3 runs 15 residues. V shed 3 bases and J 3 bases; nucleotides not matched to a gene: 7. Written as DNA, the CDR3 is TGCGCCAGCAGCCAGGGACAGCTCAAGGACTATGGCTACACCTTC. Residues: CASSQGQLKDYGYTF.

The chain is built from TRBV5-1 and TRBJ1-2; 10 bases line up with TRBD1. The CDR3 runs 15 residues. Germline values: CDR1 SGHRS, CDR2 YFSETQ. Trimming at V came to 4 bases and at J to 2 bases, leaving 5 bases not matched to a gene. CDR3 DNA: TGCGCCAGCAGCCCTGCGACAGGGGGCAACTATGGCTACACCTTC. The encoded protein is CASSPATGGNYGYTF. Supplemented by reference TRBV5-1 and TRBJ1-2, the full variable domain reads KAGVTQTPRYLIKTRGQQVTLSCSPISGHRSVSWYQQTPGQGLQFLFEYFSETQRNKGNFPGRFSGRQFSNSRSEMNVSTLELGDSALYLCASSPATGGNYGYTFGSGTRLTVV.

The genes are TRBV3-1 (or the pseudogene TRBV3-2) and TRBJ2-3; 8 nucleotides line up with TRBD2. This CDR3 has 15 amino acids. CDR1 and CDR2 (germline): LGHDT, YNNKEL (reference sequence). The V and J ends lost 4 bases and 1 base, in that order; junction bases with no gene match: 4. The CDR3 DNA follows: TGTGCCAGCAGCCCATCGGGGGGGCGCACAGATACGCAGTATTTT. Its protein product is CASSPSGGRTDTQYF.

The genes are TRBV27 and TRBJ1-1, with D possibly matching TRBD1 (6 bases). Germline V gene lookup returns CDR1 MNHEY and CDR2 SMNVEV (reference sequence). V was trimmed by 4 bases and J by 0 bases, leaving 9 bases between them. The CDR3 length is 14 residues. The CDR3 region is CASSYQGMNTEAFF. The CDR3 DNA is TGTGCCAGCAGTTACCAGGGGATGAACACTGAAGCTTTCTTT.

The chain uses TRBV5-1 and TRBJ1-6; D gene uncertain. CDR1 is SGHRS, CDR2 YFSETQ, per germline. CDR3 length: 16 amino acids. V lost 0 bases and J lost 3, with 10 bases in between. CDR3 sequence (DNA): TGCGCCAGCAGCTTGGGAGATGGTTACTATAATTCACCCCTCCACTTT. It codes for CASSLGDGYYNSPLHF.

This sequence joins TRBV5-1 and TRBJ1-2; D is unresolved. From germline, CDR1 is SGHRS and CDR2 YFSETQ. CDR3 length: 12 residues. V gave up 3 bases and J gave up 6 bases, with 9 bases separating them. The CDR3 coding sequence is TGCGCCAGCAGCTCGGATAGAGATGGCTACACCTTC. It is translated as CASSSDRDGYTF.

The chain combines TRBV7-6 with TRBJ2-1; 12 nucleotides line up with TRBD1. Germline V gene lookup returns CDR1 SGHVS and CDR2 FNYEAQ. The length of the CDR3 is 19 residues. The junction had 15 bases not matched to a gene; V was cut back by 1 base and J by 8 bases. The CDR3 DNA is TGTGCCAGCAGCTTAGTCCCTGGGACAGGGGGCCCTAGACCCGATGAGCAGTTCTTC. Translated: CASSLVPGTGGPRPDEQFF.

This chain connects TRBV4-1 to TRBJ1-6, with 10 nucleotides matching TRBD1. V trimming: 0 bases; J trimming: 9 bases; junction bases outside the gene matches: 2. The CDR3 consists of 15 residues. The germline CDR1 and CDR2 sequences are MGHRA and YSYEKL. For the CDR3, the DNA is TGCGCCAGCAGCCAAGAAAGGACAGGGGGTTCACCCCTCCACTTT. Its translation: CASSQERTGGSPLHF.

The chain couples TRBV6-6 to TRBJ1-5; 8 nucleotides agree with TRBD1. V shed 7 bases and J 4 bases; nucleotides not matched to a gene: 6. Germline lookup yields CDR1 MNHNY and CDR2 SVGAGI (reference sequence). The length of the CDR3 is 14 residues. The CDR3 here is CASNPQGVNQPQHF. The CDR3 region has the DNA TGTGCCAGCAACCCACAGGGGGTAAATCAGCCCCAGCATTTT.

The V and J genes are TRBV6-5 and TRBJ2-7, with D hard to call. This CDR3 is 15 amino acids long. Germline values: CDR1 MNHEY, CDR2 SVGAGI. Trimming left V 0 bases short and J 3 bases short, with 12 bases between. The CDR3: CASSYSGGQNYEQYF. CDR3 nucleotides: TGTGCCAGCAGTTACTCGGGTGGGCAGAACTACGAGCAGTACTTC.

The CDR3 region is CASRGTVNQETQYF. The DNA for the CDR3 is TGTGCCAGCAGGGGGACAGTTAACCAAGAGACCCAGTACTTC. V is TRBV6-1 and J is TRBJ2-5; 7 positions match TRBD1. The trim removed 6 bases at V and 0 bases at J, leaving 4 bases unmatched. This CDR3 has 14 residues. Germline CDR1 reads MNHNS; CDR2 reads SASEGT.

This chain joins TRBV6-2 or TRBV6-3 and TRBJ2-5; 8 positions match TRBD2. This CDR3 is 15 amino acids long. Trimming at V came to 4 bases and at J to 5 bases, leaving 9 bases not matched to a gene. Germline CDR1 MNHEY, CDR2 SVGEGT. CDR3 region: CASSLPRGGRETQYF. As DNA, the CDR3 is TGTGCCAGCAGTTTACCTCGGGGGGGCCGGGAGACCCAGTACTTC.

The chain carries TRBV7-2 and TRBJ1-1, with 10 positions matching TRBD1. The CDR3 has 16 amino acids. Germline loops: CDR1 SGHTA, CDR2 FQGNSA. The junction had 5 bases not matched to a gene; V was cut back by 1 base and J by 3 bases. The CDR3 region has the DNA TGTGCCAGCAGCTTAGTAGCCGGGACAGGGGACACTGAAGCTTTCTTT. Translated, it gives CASSLVAGTGDTEAFF.

This clone was recorded once. The chain has TRBV5-1 and TRBJ1-5; no clear D gene. Trimming took off 0 bases at V and 8 bases at J, with 12 bases between the two ends. The germline gives CDR1 SGHRS, CDR2 YFSETQ. The CDR3 is made up of 14 amino acids. In DNA, the CDR3 is TGCGCCAGCAGCTTGGACGGAGAGGTAGAGCCCCAGCATTTT. This encodes CASSLDGEVEPQHF.

The chain couples TRBV14 to TRBJ2-1; TRBD1 agrees at 10 bases. The germline V gene has CDR1 SGHDN and CDR2 FVKESK. CDR3 length equals 15 residues. The V and J ends lost 1 base and 8 bases, in that order; junction bases with no gene match: 5. Here the CDR3 reads CASSQGRQGADEQFF. The DNA for the CDR3 is TGTGCCAGCAGCCAAGGCCGACAGGGGGCGGATGAGCAGTTCTTC.

As for this clone: An end of the junction does not agree with germline; a read error may underlie this. CDR3 in amino acids: CASSYSLRDHF. The CDR3 region has the DNA TGTGCCAGCAGTTACTCCCTTAGAGACCATTTT. This chain links TRBV6-6 with TRBJ2-3, with D hard to call. The CDR3 runs 11 residues. Germline CDR1 reads MNHNY; CDR2 reads SVGAGI (reference sequence).

This clone was seen only once. The CDR3 bases are TGTGCCTGGAGTCTTGGGCAGGGTGCCTATGGCTACACCTTC. It encodes CAWSLGQGAYGYTF. This chain uses TRBV30 with TRBJ1-2; D possibly corresponds to TRBD1 (5 bases). The CDR3 extends over 14 amino acids. V was cut by 2 bases and J by 4 bases, with 14 bases left in between. Germline V gives CDR1 GTSNPN, CDR2 SVGIG (reference sequence).

CDR3 amino acids: CSASRAGLESHEQYF. In DNA, the CDR3 is TGCAGTGCTAGTCGGGCGGGACTAGAGTCCCACGAGCAGTACTTC. The chain couples TRBV20-1 to TRBJ2-7; 8 nucleotides line up with TRBD2. Germline-derived CDR1 and CDR2 are DFQATT and SNEGSKA (reference sequence). Germline trimming cut 3 bases from V and 5 bases from J; bases unmatched to any gene: 12. This CDR3 is 15 amino acids long.

The chain joins TRBV9 to TRBJ2-3; 7 bases are a match to TRBD2. After removal of 0 bases from V and 2 bases from J, the junction contained 3 bases not matched to a gene. CDR3 size: 15 residues. The germline V gene encodes CDR1 SGDLS and CDR2 YYNGEE. The CDR3 coding sequence is TGTGCCAGCAGCGTAGGAGCGGGGACCACAGATACGCAGTATTTT. It is translated as CASSVGAGTTDTQYF.

A few counts support this clone. J is TRBJ2-3 and V is TRBV10-2; D may match TRBD1 or TRBD2 (8 bases each). CDR3 length: 19 amino acids. Trimming removed 3 bases at V and 6 bases at J, with 28 bases between. The V gene's germline CDR1 is WSHSY and CDR2 SAAADI. CDR3 in amino acids: CASSEVPGGGTGGPDTQYF. The CDR3 DNA reads as TGCGCCAGCAGTGAAGTCCCAGGGGGCGGGACGGGGGGGCCTGATACGCAGTATTTT.

The chain employs TRBV20-1 and TRBJ1-5; D unclear. Trimming pared 3 bases from V and 4 bases from J, leaving 10 bases between. Germline CDR1 is DFQATT and CDR2 is SNEGSKA (reference sequence). The CDR3 length is 13 residues. DNA of the CDR3: TGCAGTGCTAGTTCGGCAGCAAATCAGCCCCAGCATTTT. Translating it yields CSASSAANQPQHF.

The V gene is TRBV25-1, the J gene TRBJ1-5; no clear D gene. CDR3 length equals 14 residues. Looked up from germline, CDR1 is MGHDK and CDR2 is SYGVNS. With 11 bases removed from V and 2 bases from J, the gap between germline ends came to 16 bases. CDR3 residues: CAAPGICGNQPQHF. The CDR3 DNA follows: TGTGCCGCTCCGGGCATTTGTGGCAATCAGCCCCAGCATTTT.

V is TRBV7-9 and J is TRBJ2-1, with TRBD2 matching over 10 bases. The V gene end was trimmed by 1 base and the J gene end by 4 bases; junction bases not matched to a gene: 10. The CDR3 has 18 amino acids. From germline, CDR1 is SEHNR and CDR2 FQNEAQ (reference sequence). The CDR3 sequence: CASSLVRPLAGAYNEQFF. The CDR3 DNA sequence: TGTGCCAGCAGCTTAGTAAGGCCCCTAGCGGGGGCTTACAATGAGCAGTTCTTC.

This chain uses TRBV21-1 with TRBJ2-7; the D segment call TRBD1 is taken from the table without a DNA check. TRBV21-1 is labeled a pseudogene. This CDR3 has 16 residues. CDR3 in amino acids: CASSKGKGTGGLEQYF. The CDR3 DNA is TGTGCCAGCAGCAAAGGAAAGGGGACAGGGGGACTCGAGCAGTACTTC.

The chain links TRBV25-1 to TRBJ1-6; 9 bases are shared with TRBD1. The germline V gene has CDR1 MGHDK and CDR2 SYGVNS. V was clipped by 5 bases and J by 7 bases; unmatched bases: 6. This CDR3 has 15 amino acids. CDR3 sequence (DNA): TGTGCCAGCAGTCCACAGGGGGCTGGGAATTCACCCCTCCACTTT. Residues: CASSPQGAGNSPLHF.